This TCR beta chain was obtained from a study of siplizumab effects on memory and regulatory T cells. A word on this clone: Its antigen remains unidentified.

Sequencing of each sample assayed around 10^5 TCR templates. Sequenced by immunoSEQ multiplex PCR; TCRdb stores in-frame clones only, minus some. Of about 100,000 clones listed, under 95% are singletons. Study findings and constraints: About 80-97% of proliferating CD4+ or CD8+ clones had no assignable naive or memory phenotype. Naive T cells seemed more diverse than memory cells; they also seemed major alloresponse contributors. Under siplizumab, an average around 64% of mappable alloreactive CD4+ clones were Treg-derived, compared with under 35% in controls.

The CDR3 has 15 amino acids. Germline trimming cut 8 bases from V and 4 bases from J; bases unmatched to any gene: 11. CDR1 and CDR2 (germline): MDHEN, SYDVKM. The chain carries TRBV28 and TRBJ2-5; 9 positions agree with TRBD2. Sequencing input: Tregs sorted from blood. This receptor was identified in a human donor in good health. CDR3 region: CASGSGPLAGETQYF. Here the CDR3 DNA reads TGTGCCAGCGGTTCAGGCCCACTAGCGGGAGAGACCCAGTACTTC.